This TCR beta chain came from a study of CD8+ T cells in alopecia areata. Study-level background: For the treated group, dosing was oral tofacitinib at 5 to 10 mg twice daily.

cDNA reverse transcribed from extracted RNA served as the sequencing template. Measured with immunoSEQ multiplex PCR; TCRdb has only the in-frame clones, and not every one. The top ten hold roughly 4.8% of the sample, which has about 130,000 clones, around 50% seen once. Lesional scalp tissue (obtained by punch biopsy) and peripheral blood were collected from alopecia areata patients. Germline values: CDR1 SGDLS, CDR2 YYNGEE. The CDR3 runs 15 residues. Trimming stripped 0 bases from V and 4 bases from J, with 11 bases between. Sequenced material: CD4+ T cells sorted from blood, taken at week 0. The chain uses TRBV9 and TRBJ1-3; D uncertain. The clonotype originates from a human donor with alopecia areata. Here the CDR3 reads CASSVAQSPGNTIYF. Written as DNA, the CDR3 is TGTGCCAGCAGCGTAGCCCAGTCTCCCGGAAACACCATATATTTT.